Listed here is a single T cell receptor (beta chain). V lost 2 bases and J lost 9, with 21 bases in between. CDR1 and CDR2 from the germline V gene are SGHDT and YYEEEE. This CDR3 has 16 amino acids. Per the original data handling: Estimates of nucleated cell counts were drawn from the amplification of reference gene primers. Method: immunoSEQ multiplex PCR; TCRdb's copy keeps in-frame clones and lacks some. From that table come the V and J calls and clone size; the DNA was used to work out D and trimming. Among around 260,000 clones listed, approximately 83% were seen once. This sample stems from a study of blood T cell repertoires in COVID-19. Study-level background: COVID-19 samples collected from the United States, Italy and Spain covered acute and convalescent phases. Sample material is recorded as cDNA or gDNA derived from T cells, B-cell-depleted T cells, or PBMCs.

The rearrangement joins TRBV5-6 to TRBJ2-1, with D possibly matching TRBD1 (5 bases). The source is a human donor in a cohort sampled during active COVID-19. The sequencing input was peripheral blood. CDR3 amino acids: CASSLRGRVVGIEQFF. CDR3 coding DNA: TGTGCCAGCAGCTTAAGGGGAAGGGTCGTCGGTATTGAGCAGTTCTTC.